This T cell receptor beta chain was obtained from a study of blood T cell repertoires in COVID-19. Study information: Material from acute and convalescent COVID-19 was sourced from the United States, Italy and Spain. PBMCs, B-cell-depleted T cells, or T cells were the source of the cDNA or gDNA that made up the material.

Original processing notes: Amplification with reference gene primers provided the estimates of nucleated cell counts. TCRdb's table, derived via immunoSEQ multiplex PCR, lists solely in-frame clones and lacks some. Clone size and V and J calls were adopted from that table, with D and trimming inferred from the DNA. The profile shows hundreds of thousands of clones, about 84% of them singletons. Those enrolled in Seattle joined during active infection and were followed longitudinally afterward. The receptor was isolated from a woman of 80 years or more with COVID-19, enrolled during active disease. The sequenced sample was peripheral blood.

The CDR3 loop is CASSLGQGSTDTQYF. CDR3 DNA sequence: TGTGCCAGCAGCTTGGGACAGGGTTCCACAGATACGCAGTATTTT. The gene calls are TRBV11-2 and TRBJ2-3; TRBD1 matches 9 bases. Trimming took 3 bases from V and 2 from J; bases not matched to a gene: 3. Germline CDR1 and CDR2: SGHAT and FQNNGV. The CDR3 extends over 15 amino acids.